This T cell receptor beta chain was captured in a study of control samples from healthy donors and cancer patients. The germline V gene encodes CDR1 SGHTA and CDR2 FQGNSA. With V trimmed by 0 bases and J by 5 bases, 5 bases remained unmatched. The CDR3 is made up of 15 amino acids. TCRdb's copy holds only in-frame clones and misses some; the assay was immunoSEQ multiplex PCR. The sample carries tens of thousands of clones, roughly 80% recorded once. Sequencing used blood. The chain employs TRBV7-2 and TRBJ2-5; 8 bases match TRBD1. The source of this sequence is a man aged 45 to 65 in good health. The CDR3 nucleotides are TGTGCCAGCAGCTTAGCCGGACAGGGTTGGGAGACCCAGTACTTC. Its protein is CASSLAGQGWETQYF.